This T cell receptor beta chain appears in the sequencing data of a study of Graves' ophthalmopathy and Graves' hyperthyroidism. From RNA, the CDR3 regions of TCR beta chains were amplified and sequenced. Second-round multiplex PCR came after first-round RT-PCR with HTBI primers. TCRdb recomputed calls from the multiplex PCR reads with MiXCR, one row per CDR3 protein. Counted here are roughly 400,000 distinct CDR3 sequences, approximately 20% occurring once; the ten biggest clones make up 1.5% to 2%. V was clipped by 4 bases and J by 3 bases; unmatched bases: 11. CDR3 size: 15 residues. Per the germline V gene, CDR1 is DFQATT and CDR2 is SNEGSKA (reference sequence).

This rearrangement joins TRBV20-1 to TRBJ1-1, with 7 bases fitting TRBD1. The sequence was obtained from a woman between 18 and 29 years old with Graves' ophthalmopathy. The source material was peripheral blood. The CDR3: CSANKNRGRDTEAFF. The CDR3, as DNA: TGCAGTGCTAATAAGAACAGGGGCCGGGACACTGAAGCTTTCTTT.